This T cell receptor beta chain came from a study of blood T cells in healthy people across ages. Whole-study findings and limits: CMV status of donors was unknown, possibly confounding expanded clonotype changes. Both higher diversity and more naive CD4+ cells marked long-lived donors when set against aged donors.

Next came a second PCR, run for about 6 to 11 cycles, which used a sample-barcoded 5' primer along with a J-beta primer mix. Via MiXCR, TCRdb re-called the 5' RACE reads, giving one row per CDR3 protein. The sample includes approximately 800,000 distinct CDR3 sequences, about 55% of them seen just once. For every donor, a draw yielded around 10 milliliters of peripheral blood. Germline loops: CDR1 SGHTS, CDR2 YDEGEE. CDR3 length: 13 residues. The V end lost 0 bases, the J end lost 2 bases, and 3 bases lay between the germline ends. Regarding this clonotype: Its antigen is as yet unknown.

This sequence was found in an elderly man in good health. The material sequenced was blood. The rearrangement uses TRBV5-8 and TRBJ1-5; D gene ambiguous. The CDR3: CASSLVGNQPQHF. CDR3 nucleotides: TGTGCCAGCAGCTTGGTTGGCAATCAGCCCCAGCATTTT.